Listed below are T cell receptor beta chains from one sample, sequenced in a study of blood T cell repertoires in COVID-19. Measured with immunoSEQ multiplex PCR; TCRdb has only the in-frame clones, and not every one. This repertoire shows 320,000 or so clones, about 90% found once; its top ten account for 1%. The source material was PBMCs or T cells enriched from blood (not recorded which). The receptors come from a woman aged 25 to 45 who had recovered from COVID-19. Both conserved end residues are part of each CDR3. The order of the fields is V gene, clone size, CDR3 length, J gene, D gene, CDR3 protein, CDR3 DNA. The D gene is left open where the match is weak. The size of a clone is reported for some rows only, either as once, few or many, or as a class for expanded clones.

TRBV7-7,-,18,TRBJ2-5,TRBD1,CASSLGAGSGGMVETQYF,TGTGCCAGCAGCTTAGGGGCCGGGTCAGGGGGTATGGTAGAGACCCAGTACTTC
TRBV27,once,13,TRBJ1-5,TRBD1,CASSPNRGQPQHF,TGTGCCAGCAGCCCTAACAGGGGTCAGCCCCAGCATTTT
TRBV11-2,-,13,TRBJ2-3,-,CASSLVPADTQYF,TGTGCCAGCAGCTTAGTTCCCGCAGATACGCAGTATTTT
TRBV5-1,-,15,TRBJ2-7,-,CASSRTVPGAYEQYF,TGCGCCAGCAGCAGAACGGTTCCTGGAGCCTACGAGCAGTACTTC
TRBV6-2/TRBV6-3,-,16,TRBJ2-7,-,CASSYPPWDTSYEQYF,TGTGCCAGCAGTTATCCCCCGTGGGACACGTCCTACGAGCAGTACTTC
TRBV2,-,15,TRBJ1-5,-,CASSVIQDREQPQHF,TGTGCCAGCAGTGTCATTCAGGACAGAGAACAGCCCCAGCATTTT
TRBV5-4,-,14,TRBJ1-2,-,CASSSGVGNYGYTF,TGTGCCAGCAGCTCGGGGGTAGGGAACTATGGCTACACCTTC
TRBV7-8,-,16,TRBJ2-2,TRBD2,CASSRRTSGGTGELFF,TGTGCCAGCAGCCGGAGGACTAGCGGGGGCACCGGGGAGCTGTTTTTT
TRBV10-3,-,17,TRBJ2-3,TRBD2,CAIKPASGDSSTDTQYF,TGTGCCATCAAACCGGCTAGCGGGGATTCCAGCACAGATACGCAGTATTTT
TRBV11-3,-,14,TRBJ2-1,-,CASSLVWGDNEQFF,TGTGCCAGCAGCTTAGTGTGGGGGGACAATGAGCAGTTCTTC
TRBV24-1,once,15,TRBJ1-5,-,CATSDPQGQGQPQHF,TGTGCCACCAGTGATCCGCAGGGGCAGGGTCAGCCCCAGCATTTT
TRBV7-2,-,15,TRBJ2-1,-,CASSLGRGTYNEQFF,TGTGCCAGCAGCTTAGGTCGGGGGACCTACAATGAGCAGTTCTTC
TRBV30,-,14,TRBJ1-5,-,CAWSTTPSNQPQHF,TGTGCCTGGAGTACGACACCTAGCAATCAGCCCCAGCATTTT
TRBV21-1,-,20,TRBJ2-5,-,CASSKGKEGQGATGRETQYF,TGTGCCAGCAGCAAAGGGAAAGAGGGACAGGGGGCGACCGGGCGAGAGACCCAGTACTTC
TRBV18,-,15,TRBJ2-5,TRBD1,CASSPGQGAQETQYF,TGTGCCAGCTCACCAGGACAGGGGGCCCAGGAGACCCAGTACTTC
TRBV28,-,19,TRBJ2-1,-,CASIWPLRRTTNSYNEQFF,TGTGCCAGCATTTGGCCCCTCAGGAGGACTACCAACTCCTACAATGAGCAGTTCTTC
TRBV5-1,-,19,TRBJ1-6,-,CASSLTDTGFSTRNSPLHF,TGCGCCAGCAGCTTGACCGATACAGGGTTTTCTACCCGGAATTCACCCCTCCACTTT
TRBV5-4,-,15,TRBJ2-3,TRBD1,CASSLKGARTDTQYF,TGTGCCAGCAGCTTAAAGGGGGCGCGCACAGATACGCAGTATTTT
TRBV10-1,-,15,TRBJ2-5,TRBD2,CASSEASGAQETQYF,TGCGCCAGCAGTGAGGCTAGCGGGGCCCAAGAGACCCAGTACTTC
TRBV25-1,once,13,TRBJ1-2,-,CASSVPGNYGYTF,TGTGCCAGCAGTGTCCCAGGGAACTATGGCTACACCTTC